This record concerns one TCR beta chain sequence. V shed 1 base, J shed 5 bases, and the junction held 5 bases outside the gene matches. CDR1 is MDHEN and CDR2 is SYDVKM in the germline V gene. This CDR3 has 15 residues. TCRdb keeps only in-frame clones here, not all; method: immunoSEQ multiplex PCR. The profile shows around 110,000 clones, roughly 83% of them singletons. The source of the sample is a study of blood T cell repertoires in COVID-19. Across the study: Collection of acute and convalescent COVID-19 samples took place in the United States, Italy and Spain.

Sequenced sample: peripheral blood. This sequence originates from a human donor in a cohort sampled during active COVID-19. The V gene is TRBV28, the J gene TRBJ2-5; 9 bases fit TRBD2. Here the CDR3 reads CASSLSGTSSETQYF. In DNA, the CDR3 is TGTGCCAGCAGTTTATCTGGGACTAGCAGCGAGACCCAGTACTTC.